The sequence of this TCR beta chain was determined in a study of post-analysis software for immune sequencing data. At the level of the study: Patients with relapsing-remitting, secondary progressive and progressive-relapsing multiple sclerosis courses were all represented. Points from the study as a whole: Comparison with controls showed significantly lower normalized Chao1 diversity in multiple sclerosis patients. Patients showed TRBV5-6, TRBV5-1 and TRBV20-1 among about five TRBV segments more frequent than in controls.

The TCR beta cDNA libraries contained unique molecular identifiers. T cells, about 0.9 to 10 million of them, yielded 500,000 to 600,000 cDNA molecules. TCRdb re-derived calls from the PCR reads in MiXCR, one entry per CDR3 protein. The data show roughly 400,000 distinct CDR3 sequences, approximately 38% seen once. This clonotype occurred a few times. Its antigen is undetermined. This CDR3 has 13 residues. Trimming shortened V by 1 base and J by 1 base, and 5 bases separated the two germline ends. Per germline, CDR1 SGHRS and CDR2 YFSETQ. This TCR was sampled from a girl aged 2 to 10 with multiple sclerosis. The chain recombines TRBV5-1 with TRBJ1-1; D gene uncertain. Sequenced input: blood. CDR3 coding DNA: TGCGCCAGCAGCTTGAAGTGGAACACTGAAGCTTTCTTT. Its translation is CASSLKWNTEAFF.